These T cell receptor beta chains were read from a single sample in a study of early T cells in non-severe SARS-CoV-2 infection. TCRdb passed the 5' RACE reads through MiXCR, listing each CDR3 protein once. This sample has 55,000 to 70,000 distinct CDR3 sequences; roughly 4.6% occur once, and the top ten carry approximately 3.6%. This sample comprised whole blood, obtained at baseline. Receptors were obtained from an adult who was a healthcare worker with PCR-confirmed SARS-CoV-2 infection or an uninfected control (not recorded which). The donor label of this sample is uncertain. CDR3s include the opening cysteine and the closing phenylalanine or tryptophan. Fields, in order: J gene, D gene, V gene, clone size, CDR3 protein, CDR3 DNA. D genes are given only for firm matches. Not all rows give a size; the values are once, few, many and, for expanded clones, a class.

>TRBJ1-1|-|TRBV6-5|few
CASSRRLELGTEAFF
TGTGCCAGCAGCCGTCGACTCGAGTTGGGCACTGAAGCTTTCTTT
>TRBJ2-1|-|TRBV9|-
CASSVVGTSPSYNEQFF
TGTGCCAGCAGCGTAGTGGGGACGAGCCCTTCCTACAATGAGCAGTTCTTC
>TRBJ2-1|-|TRBV2|many
CASSEDSPSAGNEQFF
TGTGCCAGCAGTGAAGATTCGCCTAGCGCTGGTAATGAGCAGTTCTTC
>TRBJ2-3|-|TRBV11-3|few
CASSLGGVSTDTQYF
TGTGCCAGCAGCTTAGGTGGGGTCAGCACAGATACGCAGTATTTT
>TRBJ2-3|TRBD2|TRBV5-1|few
CASRTSGRSDTQYF
TGCGCCAGCAGAACTAGCGGCCGCTCGGATACGCAGTATTTT
>TRBJ2-1|-|TRBV7-2|many
CASSTLRRGAGEQFF
TGTGCCAGCAGCACCCTGCGACGGGGGGCCGGTGAGCAGTTCTTC
>TRBJ2-7|TRBD2|TRBV18|few
CASSPPPGGGYEQYF
TGTGCCAGCTCACCACCCCCCGGGGGGGGGTACGAGCAGTACTTC
>TRBJ1-4|TRBD1|TRBV6-6|-
CASSPRDRKEKLFF
TGTGCCAGTTCACCTAGGGACAGAAAAGAAAAACTGTTTTTT
>TRBJ2-3|TRBD1|TRBV6-6|many
CASTVRRGRGTDTQYF
TGTGCCAGCACCGTTCGTAGGGGGCGAGGCACAGATACGCAGTATTTT
>TRBJ2-7|-|TRBV7-9|many
CASSLALGGYEQYF
TGTGCCAGCAGCTTAGCCCTAGGGGGCTACGAGCAGTACTTC
>TRBJ2-1|TRBD1|TRBV19|few
CASSSQGAGEQFF
TGTGCCAGTAGTTCGCAGGGGGCTGGTGAGCAGTTCTTC
>TRBJ2-3|-|TRBV29-1|many
CSGWGDTQYF
TGCAGCGGCTGGGGGGATACGCAGTATTTT
>TRBJ1-5|-|TRBV19|-
CASSIGMQGNQPQHF
TGTGCCAGTAGTATCGGAATGCAGGGCAATCAGCCCCAGCATTTT
>TRBJ1-1|-|TRBV7-9|few
CASSSTITFEAFF
TGTGCCAGCAGCTCGACTATCACTTTTGAAGCTTTCTTT
>TRBJ1-2|-|TRBV5-4|few
CASSPMGADKDYTF
TGTGCCAGCAGCCCCATGGGGGCGGATAAGGATTACACCTTC
>TRBJ1-5|-|TRBV6-5|few
CASRGTGRGNQPQHF
TGTGCCAGCAGGGGTACGGGGAGGGGCAATCAGCCCCAGCATTTT
>TRBJ2-7|-|TRBV30|many
CAWSVADEQYF
TGTGCCTGGAGTGTGGCAGACGAGCAGTACTTC
>TRBJ2-7|TRBD1|TRBV11-2|few
CASSLFGTGDYEQYF
TGTGCCAGCAGCTTGTTCGGGACAGGGGATTACGAGCAGTACTTC
>TRBJ2-3|-|TRBV14|many
CASSQGPTDTQYF
TGTGCCAGCAGCCAGGGACCCACAGATACGCAGTATTTT
>TRBJ2-3|TRBD1|TRBV5-1|many
CASRPGQNTDTQYF
TGCGCCAGCAGGCCGGGACAGAACACAGATACGCAGTATTTT
>TRBJ2-1|TRBD2|TRBV30|many
CAWRRGGQAEQFF
TGTGCCTGGAGACGGGGGGGCCAAGCTGAGCAGTTCTTC
>TRBJ2-7|TRBD2|TRBV12-3/TRBV12-4|many
CASRLAGGPYEQYF
TGTGCCAGCAGGCTAGCGGGGGGGCCCTACGAGCAGTACTTC
>TRBJ2-5|-|TRBV18|few
CASSPGSVETQYF
TGTGCCAGCTCACCAGGGTCTGTGGAGACCCAGTACTTC
>TRBJ2-1|TRBD1|TRBV5-1|-
CASTPTGQGYNEQFF
TGCGCCAGCACTCCCACGGGACAGGGCTACAATGAGCAGTTCTTC
>TRBJ2-1|-|TRBV7-9|many
CASSFQTEGVQFF
TGTGCCAGCAGCTTCCAGACCGAAGGAGTCCAGTTCTTC
>TRBJ2-5|-|TRBV6-1|many
CASSPRETQYF
TGTGCCAGCAGCCCCCGGGAGACCCAGTACTTC
>TRBJ2-7|-|TRBV12-3/TRBV12-4|many
CASSLGGRSYEQYF
TGTGCCAGCAGTTTAGGGGGGCGCTCCTACGAGCAGTACTTC
>TRBJ2-2|-|TRBV11-2|-
CASSSPQRSNTGELFF
TGTGCCAGCAGCTCACCCCAGCGTTCGAACACCGGGGAGCTGTTTTTT
>TRBJ2-7|-|TRBV20-1|many
CSAGHSVHEQYF
TGCAGTGCCGGCCATAGTGTCCACGAGCAGTACTTC
>TRBJ2-5|TRBD2|TRBV11-2|many
CASSSSGSETQYF
TGTGCCAGCAGCTCAAGCGGGAGTGAGACCCAGTACTTC
>TRBJ2-2|TRBD2|TRBV27|few
CASSLYASGGHTGELFF
TGTGCCAGCAGTCTCTACGCTAGCGGGGGGCACACCGGGGAGCTGTTTTTT
>TRBJ2-5|-|TRBV7-6|many
CASSNPPQETQYF
TGTGCCAGCAGCAATCCGCCTCAAGAGACCCAGTACTTC
>TRBJ2-7|-|TRBV7-9|few
CASSFRAGVAYEQYF
TGTGCCAGCAGCTTTCGGGCAGGGGTGGCCTACGAGCAGTACTTC
>TRBJ1-6|TRBD1|TRBV7-6|many
CASSPRTGLNSPLHF
TGTGCCAGCAGCCCGAGGACAGGGCTTAATTCACCCCTCCACTTT